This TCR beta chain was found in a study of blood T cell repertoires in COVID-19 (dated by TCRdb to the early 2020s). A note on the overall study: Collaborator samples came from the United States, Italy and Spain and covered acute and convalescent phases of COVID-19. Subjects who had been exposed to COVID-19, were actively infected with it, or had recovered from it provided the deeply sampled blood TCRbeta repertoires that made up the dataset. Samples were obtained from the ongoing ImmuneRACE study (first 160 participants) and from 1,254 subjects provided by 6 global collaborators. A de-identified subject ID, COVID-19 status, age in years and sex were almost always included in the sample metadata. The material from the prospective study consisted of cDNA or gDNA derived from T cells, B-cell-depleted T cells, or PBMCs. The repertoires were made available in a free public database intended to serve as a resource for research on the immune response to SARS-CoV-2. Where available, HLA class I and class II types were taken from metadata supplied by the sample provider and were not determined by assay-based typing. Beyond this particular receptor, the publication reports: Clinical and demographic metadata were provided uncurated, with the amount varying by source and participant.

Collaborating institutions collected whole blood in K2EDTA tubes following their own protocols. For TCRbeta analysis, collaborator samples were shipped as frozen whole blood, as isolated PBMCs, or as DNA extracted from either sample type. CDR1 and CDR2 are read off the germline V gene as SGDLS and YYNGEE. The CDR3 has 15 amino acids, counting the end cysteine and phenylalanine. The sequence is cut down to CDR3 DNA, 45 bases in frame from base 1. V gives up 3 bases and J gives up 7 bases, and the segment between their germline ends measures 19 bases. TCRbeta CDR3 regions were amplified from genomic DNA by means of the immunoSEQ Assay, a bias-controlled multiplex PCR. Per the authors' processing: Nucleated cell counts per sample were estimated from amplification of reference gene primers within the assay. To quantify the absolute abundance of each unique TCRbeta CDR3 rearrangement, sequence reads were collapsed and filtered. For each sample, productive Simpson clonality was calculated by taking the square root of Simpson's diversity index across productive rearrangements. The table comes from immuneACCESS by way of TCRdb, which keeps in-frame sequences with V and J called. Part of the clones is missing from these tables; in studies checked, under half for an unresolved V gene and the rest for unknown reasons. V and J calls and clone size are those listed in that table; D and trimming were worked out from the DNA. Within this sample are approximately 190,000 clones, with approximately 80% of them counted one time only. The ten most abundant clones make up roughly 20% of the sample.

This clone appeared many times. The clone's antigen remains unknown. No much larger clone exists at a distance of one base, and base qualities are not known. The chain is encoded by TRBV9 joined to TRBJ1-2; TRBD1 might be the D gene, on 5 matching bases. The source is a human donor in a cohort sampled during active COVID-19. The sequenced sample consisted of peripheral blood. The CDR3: CASSDPRGFGGGYTF. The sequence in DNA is TGTGCCAGCAGCGACCCTCGGGGGTTCGGAGGTGGCTACACCTTC.